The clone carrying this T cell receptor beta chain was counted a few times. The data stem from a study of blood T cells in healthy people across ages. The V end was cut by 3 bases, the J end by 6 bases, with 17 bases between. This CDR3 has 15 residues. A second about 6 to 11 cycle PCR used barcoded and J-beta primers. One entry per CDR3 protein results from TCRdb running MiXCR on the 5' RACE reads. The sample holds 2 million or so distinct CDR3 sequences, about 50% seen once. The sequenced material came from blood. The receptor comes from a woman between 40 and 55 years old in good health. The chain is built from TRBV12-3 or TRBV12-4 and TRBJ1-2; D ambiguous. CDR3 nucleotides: TGTGCCAGCAGTTTCTTCAAGGCCGGTAGGGATGGCTACACCTTC. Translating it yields CASSFFKAGRDGYTF.